These T cell receptor beta chains were read from a single sample in a study of vaccination and CD4 T cells after COVID-19. TCRdb used MiXCR to reprocess the PCR reads, holding one entry per CDR3 protein. Counted here are tens of thousands of distinct CDR3 sequences, roughly 50% occurring once; the ten biggest clones make up approximately 6%. The material sequenced was CD4+ T cells from blood, taken about 7 months after SARS-CoV-2 vaccination. The source is a human donor who had recovered from COVID-19. Each CDR3 is given with its conserved first and last residue. Fields, in order: V gene, CDR3 protein.

TRBV28 | CASSLPRPSNQPQHF
TRBV4-1 | CASSLPPGTGENGYTF
TRBV7-2 | CASSLQGKAFF
TRBV6-2/TRBV6-3 | CASTYKRGLTDTQYF
TRBV7-3 | CASSQRQSPRF
TRBV6-1 | CASSGGGNTEAFF
TRBV6-2/TRBV6-3 | CASRAGVSDTQYF
TRBV7-7 | CASSRTGGRQFF
TRBV7-3 | CASSKGQGMDEQFF
TRBV6-4 | CASSPSGSPGELFF
TRBV10-3 | CAISDEQETQYF
TRBV6-2/TRBV6-3 | CASSGGGGTQYF
TRBV7-2 | CASSLGPGVSDNEQFF
TRBV10-3 | CAISAATGEIPEAFF
TRBV19 | CASSIRLGADNEQYF
TRBV7-2 | CGSSLTGTSGRAGETQYF
TRBV28 | CASTLAGRLNEQYF
TRBV7-9 | CASSLGLASTDTQYF
TRBV7-9 | CASSKETLSTDTQYF
TRBV7-2 | CASKSWEPLGSYEQYF
TRBV6-1 | CASSESHSGANVLTF
TRBV6-2/TRBV6-3 | CASSYSRQGPNYGYTF
TRBV7-6 | CASSQGRAPLHF
TRBV6-4 | CASSYQTAGGYTF
TRBV6-1 | CASSTTGGYEQYF
TRBV7-3 | CASSPVGATGELFF
TRBV7-8 | CASSSHTGEQFF
TRBV27 | CASSLSTTSANEQFF
TRBV15 | CATSRSPGQVGQPQHF